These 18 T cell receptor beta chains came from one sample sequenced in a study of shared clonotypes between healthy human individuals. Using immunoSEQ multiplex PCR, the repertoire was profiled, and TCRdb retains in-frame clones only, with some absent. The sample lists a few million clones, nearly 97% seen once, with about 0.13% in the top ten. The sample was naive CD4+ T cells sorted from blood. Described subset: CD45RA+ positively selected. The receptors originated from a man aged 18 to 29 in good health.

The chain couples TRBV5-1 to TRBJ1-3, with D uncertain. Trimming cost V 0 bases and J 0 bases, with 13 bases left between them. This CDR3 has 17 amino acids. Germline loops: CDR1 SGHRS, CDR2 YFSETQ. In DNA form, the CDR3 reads TGCGCCAGCAGCTTGGTCTGGTCCGCTGACTCTGGAAACACCATATATTTT. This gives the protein CASSLVWSADSGNTIYF.

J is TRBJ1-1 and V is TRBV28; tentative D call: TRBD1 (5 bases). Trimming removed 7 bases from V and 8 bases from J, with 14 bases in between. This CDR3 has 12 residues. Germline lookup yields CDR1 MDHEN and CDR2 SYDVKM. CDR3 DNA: TGTGCCAGCACCTCTCAGGGTCGCGAAGCTTTCTTT. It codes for CASTSQGREAFF.

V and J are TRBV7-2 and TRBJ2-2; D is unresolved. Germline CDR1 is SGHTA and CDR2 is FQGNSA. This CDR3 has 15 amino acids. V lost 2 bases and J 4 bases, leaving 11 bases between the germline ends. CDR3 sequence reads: CASSLRARSTGELFF. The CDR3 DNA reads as TGTGCCAGCAGCTTAAGGGCCCGGAGCACCGGGGAGCTGTTTTTT.

In DNA form, the CDR3 reads TGTGCCAGCATCCTTGGTGGGACAGGGATCTCTTATGGCTACACCTTC. Its protein is CASILGGTGISYGYTF. V is TRBV5-6 and J is TRBJ1-2; 9 nucleotides line up with TRBD1. CDR1 is SGHDT, CDR2 YYEEEE, per germline. The CDR3 totals 16 residues. With V trimmed by 6 bases and J by 5 bases, 14 bases remained unmatched. Based on the CDR3 plus reference TRBV5-6 and TRBJ1-2, the full variable domain is DAGVTQSPTHLIKTRGQQVTLRCSPKSGHDTVSWYQQALGQGPQFIFQYYEEEERQRGNFPDRFSGHQFPNYSSELNVNALLLGDSALYLCASILGGTGISYGYTFGSGTRLTVV.

The CDR3 DNA reads as TGTGCCAGCACTTCGGGCGGGATTACCTACAATGAGCAGTTCTTC. Amino acid sequence: CASTSGGITYNEQFF. The V call is TRBV6-1, the J call TRBJ2-1; D possibly corresponds to TRBD2 (6 bases). Trimming stripped 7 bases from V and 2 bases from J, with 15 bases between. The germline V gene encodes CDR1 MNHNS and CDR2 SASEGT. This CDR3 has 15 residues.

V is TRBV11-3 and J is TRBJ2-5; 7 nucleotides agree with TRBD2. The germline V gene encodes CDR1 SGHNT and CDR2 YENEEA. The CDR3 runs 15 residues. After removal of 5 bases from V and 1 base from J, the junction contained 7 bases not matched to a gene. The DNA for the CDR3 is TGTGCCAGCAGCGGGGGGGGTAACTTCCAAGAGACCCAGTACTTC. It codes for CASSGGGNFQETQYF.

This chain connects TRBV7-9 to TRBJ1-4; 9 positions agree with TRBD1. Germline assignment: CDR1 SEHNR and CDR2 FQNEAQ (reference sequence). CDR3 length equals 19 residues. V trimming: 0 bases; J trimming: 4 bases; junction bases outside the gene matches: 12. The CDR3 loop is CASSLAFTGGPNNNEKLFF. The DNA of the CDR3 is TGTGCCAGCAGCTTAGCGTTCACAGGGGGCCCGAATAATAATGAAAAACTGTTTTTT.

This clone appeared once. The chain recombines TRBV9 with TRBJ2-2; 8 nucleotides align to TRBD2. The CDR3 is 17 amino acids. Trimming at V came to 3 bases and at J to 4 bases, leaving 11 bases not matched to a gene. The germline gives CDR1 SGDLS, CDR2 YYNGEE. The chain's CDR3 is CASSGLGSGSGTGELFF. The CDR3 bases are TGTGCCAGCAGCGGTCTGGGGAGCGGGAGTGGCACCGGGGAGCTGTTTTTT.

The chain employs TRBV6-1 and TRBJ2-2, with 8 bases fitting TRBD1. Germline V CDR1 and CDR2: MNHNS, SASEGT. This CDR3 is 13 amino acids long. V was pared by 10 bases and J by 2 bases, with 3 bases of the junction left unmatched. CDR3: CAIQGANTGELFF. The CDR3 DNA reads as TGTGCCATCCAGGGGGCTAACACCGGGGAGCTGTTTTTT.

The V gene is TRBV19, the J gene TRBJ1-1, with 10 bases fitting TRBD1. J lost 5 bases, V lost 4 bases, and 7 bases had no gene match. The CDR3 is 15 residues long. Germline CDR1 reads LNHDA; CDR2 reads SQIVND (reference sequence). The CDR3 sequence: CASSNLRDRGTEAFF. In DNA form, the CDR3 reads TGTGCCAGTAGTAATCTAAGGGACAGGGGAACTGAAGCTTTCTTT.

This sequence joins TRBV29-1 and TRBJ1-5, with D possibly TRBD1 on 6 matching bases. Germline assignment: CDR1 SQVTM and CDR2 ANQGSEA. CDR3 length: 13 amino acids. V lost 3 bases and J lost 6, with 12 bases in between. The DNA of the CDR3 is TGCAGCGTTGATCTAGGGGGAGGTCAGCCCCAGCATTTT. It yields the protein CSVDLGGGQPQHF.

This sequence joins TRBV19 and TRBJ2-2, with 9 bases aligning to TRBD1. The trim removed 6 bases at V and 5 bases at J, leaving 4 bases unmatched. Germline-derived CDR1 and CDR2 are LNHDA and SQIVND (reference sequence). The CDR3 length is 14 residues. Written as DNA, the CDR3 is TGTGCCAGTAGCCCACAGGGGGCAACCGGGGAGCTGTTTTTT. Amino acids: CASSPQGATGELFF.

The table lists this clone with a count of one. CDR3 sequence reads: CASSLGGLYEQYF. The DNA of the CDR3 is TGTGCCAGCAGCTTAGGGGGTCTTTACGAGCAGTACTTC. J is TRBJ2-7 and V is TRBV13, with D unclear. The germline V gene has CDR1 PRHDT and CDR2 FYEKMQ (reference sequence). Trimming stripped 0 bases from V and 4 bases from J, with 7 bases between. The CDR3 totals 13 residues. Full variable domain (outside the CDR3, taken from reference TRBV13 and TRBJ2-7): AAGVIQSPRHLIKEKRETATLKCYPIPRHDTVYWYQQGPGQDPQFLISFYEKMQSDKGSIPDRFSAQQFSDYHSELNMSSLELGDSALYFCASSLGGLYEQYFGPGTRLTVT.

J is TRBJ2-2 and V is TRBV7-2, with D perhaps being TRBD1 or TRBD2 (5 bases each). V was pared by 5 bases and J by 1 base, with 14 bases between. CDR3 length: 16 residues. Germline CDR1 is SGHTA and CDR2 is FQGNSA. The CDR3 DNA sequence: TGTGCCAGCAGCGTCTCCGGGACGGTGAACACCGGGGAGCTGTTTTTT. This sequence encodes CASSVSGTVNTGELFF.

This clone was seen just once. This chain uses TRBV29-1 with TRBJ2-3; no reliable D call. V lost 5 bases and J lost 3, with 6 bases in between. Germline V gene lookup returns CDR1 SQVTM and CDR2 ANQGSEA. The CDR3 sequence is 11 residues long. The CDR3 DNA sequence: TGCAGCGTTAGGGTGACAGATACGCAGTATTTT. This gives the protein CSVRVTDTQYF.

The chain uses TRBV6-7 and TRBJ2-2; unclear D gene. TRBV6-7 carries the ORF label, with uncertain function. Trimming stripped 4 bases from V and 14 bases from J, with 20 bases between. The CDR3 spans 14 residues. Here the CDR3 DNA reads TGTGCCAGCAGTTCCCTGGACCAGTTCGGTATACTGTTTTTT. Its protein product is CASSSLDQFGILFF.

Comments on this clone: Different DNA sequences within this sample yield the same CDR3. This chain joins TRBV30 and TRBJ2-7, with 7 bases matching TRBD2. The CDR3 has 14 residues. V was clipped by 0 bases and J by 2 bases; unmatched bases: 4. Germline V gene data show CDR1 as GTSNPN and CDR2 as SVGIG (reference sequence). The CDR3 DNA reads TGTGCCTGGAGTGTACGACTAGCCGCCTACGAGCAGTACTTC. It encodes CAWSVRLAAYEQYF.

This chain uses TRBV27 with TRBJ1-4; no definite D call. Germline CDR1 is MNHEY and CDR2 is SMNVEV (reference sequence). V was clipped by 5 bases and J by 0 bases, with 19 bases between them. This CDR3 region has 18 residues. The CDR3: CASSPQIRGRATNEKLFF. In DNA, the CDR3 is TGTGCCAGCAGTCCCCAAATCCGGGGTCGTGCAACTAATGAAAAACTGTTTTTT.